The 15 T cell receptor beta chains listed next were all sequenced from one sample in a study of T cell responses to AZD1222 COVID-19 vaccine. Assay: immunoSEQ multiplex PCR; the TCRdb copy retains only in-frame clones and omits some. The table records 56,000 or so clones, 88% of them present only once. The sequencing here drew on peripheral blood, taken on day 0 of AZD1222 vaccination. Receptor source: an adult in good health.

V usage is TRBV30 and J usage is TRBJ1-2; tentative D call: TRBD1 (6 bases). The germline CDR1 and CDR2 sequences are GTSNPN and SVGIG (reference sequence). V lost 2 bases to trimming and J lost 4 bases, with 14 bases between them. This CDR3 region has 14 residues. CDR3 sequence (DNA): TGTGCCTGGAGTACTCCGGGACAAATCTATGGCTACACCTTC. Protein sequence: CAWSTPGQIYGYTF.

As DNA, the CDR3 is TGCAGCGTTGGAATGCGAAAGAACACTGAAGCTTTCTTT. Protein: CSVGMRKNTEAFF. The chain employs TRBV29-1 and TRBJ1-1, with D unclear. Per germline, CDR1 SQVTM and CDR2 ANQGSEA. The CDR3 sequence is 13 residues long. The germline V and J ends were trimmed by 4 bases and 1 base, with 10 bases remaining between them.

The CDR3 region is CATRGLGQGLPGSSQPQHF. CDR3 DNA: TGTGCCACCCGGGGCCTGGGACAGGGGCTCCCCGGGAGTTCTCAGCCCCAGCATTTT. This chain links TRBV24-1 with TRBJ1-5, with 10 bases matching TRBD1. The CDR3 runs to 19 residues. Per germline, CDR1 KGHDR and CDR2 SFDVKD. Trimming cost V 9 bases and J 6 bases; bases outside gene matches: 22.

The V call is TRBV4-1, the J call TRBJ1-4; 7 nucleotides align to TRBD1. Germline V gene lookup returns CDR1 MGHRA and CDR2 YSYEKL. With V trimmed by 0 bases and J by 8 bases, 9 bases remained unmatched. This CDR3 is 16 amino acids long. The CDR3 nucleotides are TGCGCCAGCAGCCAAGACACAGGGGTAGGGGGCGAAAAACTGTTTTTT. This codes for CASSQDTGVGGEKLFF.

The V and J genes are TRBV5-6 and TRBJ2-7; TRBD2 matches 9 bases. CDR3 length equals 15 residues. Germline values: CDR1 SGHDT, CDR2 YYEEEE. The ends lost 2 bases at V and 6 bases at J; junction bases unmatched: 9. The chain's CDR3 is CASSFRAGGPGEQYF. Written as DNA, the CDR3 is TGTGCCAGCAGCTTTCGCGCGGGAGGGCCTGGCGAGCAGTACTTC.

The chain couples TRBV6-2 or TRBV6-3 to TRBJ1-5; D remains ambiguous. Trimming removed 2 bases from V and 5 bases from J, with 4 bases in between. The CDR3 extends over 12 amino acids. Germline V lookup: CDR1 MNHEY, CDR2 SVGEGT. The chain's CDR3 is CASSYPDQPQHF. CDR3 nucleotide sequence: TGTGCCAGCAGTTACCCTGATCAGCCCCAGCATTTT.

This chain joins TRBV6-5 and TRBJ2-5; D not resolved. Trimming pared 0 bases from V and 0 bases from J, leaving 5 bases between. The CDR3 runs to 14 residues. Germline V gene sequence: CDR1 MNHEY, CDR2 SVGAGI. In DNA form, the CDR3 reads TGTGCCAGCAGTTACTCGAACTACCAAGAGACCCAGTACTTC. It codes for CASSYSNYQETQYF.

V gene TRBV15 combines with J gene TRBJ1-2; D might be TRBD1 (5 bases). This CDR3 contains 15 residues. The V gene's germline CDR1 is LNHNV and CDR2 YYDKDF (reference sequence). The V end was cut by 1 base, the J end by 2 bases, with 11 bases between. CDR3 nucleotides: TGTGCCACCAGCAGAGTTTTTGACAGCAACTATGGCTACACCTTC. Its translation is CATSRVFDSNYGYTF.

This chain links TRBV19 with TRBJ2-5; D possibly corresponds to TRBD2 (5 bases). The CDR3 has 14 residues. Looked up from germline, CDR1 is LNHDA and CDR2 is SQIVND (reference sequence). Trimming took 1 base from V and 5 from J, leaving 11 bases between them. CDR3 residues: CASSIASGKETQYF. CDR3 sequence (DNA): TGTGCCAGTAGTATAGCATCGGGAAAGGAGACCCAGTACTTC.

The rearrangement joins TRBV28 to TRBJ1-5; TRBD1 might be the D (5 bases). Trimming pared 6 bases from V and 0 bases from J, leaving 12 bases between. From germline, CDR1 is MDHEN and CDR2 SYDVKM. This CDR3 comprises 15 residues. The CDR3 region is CASSSGIDSNQPQHF. The CDR3 coding sequence is TGTGCCAGCAGCTCAGGGATCGATAGCAATCAGCCCCAGCATTTT.

The V call is TRBV7-2, the J call TRBJ1-2; unclear D gene. The germline CDR1 and CDR2 sequences are SGHTA and FQGNSA. The CDR3 is 15 residues long. V was trimmed by 0 bases and J by 8 bases, leaving 16 bases between them. CDR3 nucleotide sequence: TGTGCCAGCAGCTTAGCGTTGGCAGCCTTCGGGGGCTACACCTTC. Residues: CASSLALAAFGGYTF.

In its sample, this clone was seen once. V usage is TRBV7-9 and J usage is TRBJ1-1; 7 bases are a match to TRBD1. The CDR3 is 15 amino acids. Germline loops: CDR1 SEHNR, CDR2 FQNEAQ (reference sequence). J gave up 0 bases and V 1 base, and 2 bases lay outside the gene matches. The CDR3 nucleotides are TGTGCCAGCAGCTTAGGGGGGACAGTGAACACTGAAGCTTTCTTT. Its translation: CASSLGGTVNTEAFF.

This clone was found once. CDR3 in DNA: TGTGCCAGCAGCTTTGTTAGCGGGACCGGGGAGCTGTTTTTT. This encodes CASSFVSGTGELFF. The rearrangement joins TRBV5-6 to TRBJ2-2, with 7 bases identical to TRBD2. This CDR3 has 14 amino acids. Germline V gene data show CDR1 as SGHDT and CDR2 as YYEEEE. V was pared by 2 bases and J by 5 bases, with 3 bases of the junction left unmatched.

This rearrangement joins TRBV30 to TRBJ1-2, with D unclear. CDR1 is GTSNPN and CDR2 is SVGIG in the germline V gene (reference sequence). V lost 1 base to trimming and J lost 2 bases, with 17 bases between them. CDR3 length: 16 amino acids. Here the CDR3 DNA reads TGTGCCTGGAGTGCCCCCCGGGCCGGAAAAAACTATGGCTACACCTTC. Translation: CAWSAPRAGKNYGYTF.

This chain uses TRBV24-1 with TRBJ2-5; 16 nucleotides line up with TRBD2. Trimming took 2 bases from V and 2 from J; bases not matched to a gene: 7. CDR3 length equals 19 residues. CDR1 and CDR2 (germline): KGHDR, SFDVKD. In nucleotides, the CDR3 is TGTGCCACCAGTGATTCCGGGACTAGCGGGAGGGGGCGGCAAGAGACCCAGTACTTC. Amino acid sequence: CATSDSGTSGRGRQETQYF.